The 12 T cell receptor beta chains below were found in one sample sequenced in a study of blood T cell repertoires in COVID-19. The table came from immunoSEQ multiplex PCR; TCRdb's copy has only in-frame clones and leaves some out. The sample carries over 250,000 clones, about nine tenths recorded once. The source material was PBMCs or T cells enriched from blood (not recorded which). All receptors derive from a woman in her 30s who had recovered from COVID-19.

The chain is built from TRBV6-1 and TRBJ1-6, with a weak D call TRBD1 (6 bases). Per germline, CDR1 MNHNS and CDR2 SASEGT. With 10 bases removed from V and 5 bases from J, the gap between germline ends came to 15 bases. The CDR3 totals 14 residues. For the CDR3, the DNA is TGTGCCATAGGGGGGGACAACCATAATTCACCCCTCCACTTT. It is translated as CAIGGDNHNSPLHF.

The rearrangement links TRBV5-4 to TRBJ2-1, with D possibly being TRBD1 (6 bases). Trimming took 4 bases from V and 0 from J, leaving 14 bases between them. CDR1 and CDR2 from the germline V gene are SGHNT and YYREEE (reference sequence). The CDR3 loop spans 16 amino acids. In DNA form, the CDR3 reads TGTGCCAGCAGCGAACCCAGGGGTAGCTCCTACAATGAGCAGTTCTTC. Its protein is CASSEPRGSSYNEQFF.

J is TRBJ1-4 and V is TRBV5-6; D unresolved. The germline CDR1 and CDR2 sequences are SGHDT and YYEEEE. The germline V and J ends were trimmed by 3 bases and 0 bases, with 9 bases remaining between them. CDR3 length equals 15 residues. The CDR3 nucleotides read TGTGCCAGCAGCTGGGCCCCAGCAACTAATGAAAAACTGTTTTTT. Translated, it gives CASSWAPATNEKLFF.

This sequence joins TRBV7-2 and TRBJ2-1; TRBD2 matches 15 bases. Germline assignment: CDR1 SGHTA and CDR2 FQGNSA. J was trimmed by 8 bases and V by 5 bases; bases with no gene match: 7. The CDR3 consists of 16 residues. CDR3 coding DNA: TGTGCCAGCAGCGGTAGGACTAGCGGGAGGGCCGATGAGCAGTTCTTC. Amino acids: CASSGRTSGRADEQFF.

The V call is TRBV10-3, the J call TRBJ2-3, with D possibly TRBD2 on 6 matching bases. Germline V gives CDR1 ENHRY, CDR2 SYGVKD. The CDR3 covers 14 residues. Trimming left V 8 bases short and J 3 bases short, with 15 bases between. The CDR3 sequence: CAIRKGGVTDTQYF. DNA for the CDR3: TGTGCCATCCGAAAAGGAGGGGTAACAGATACGCAGTATTTT.

The chain recombines TRBV6-2 or TRBV6-3 with TRBJ2-1, with a possible D match to TRBD2 (5 bases). The V end lost 5 bases, the J end lost 3 bases, and 5 bases lay between the germline ends. The CDR3 contains 12 residues. Germline V gene sequence: CDR1 MNHEY, CDR2 SVGEGT. CDR3 DNA: TGTGCCAGCAGTGCGGGCTACAATGAGCAGTTCTTC. Protein product: CASSAGYNEQFF.

This chain joins TRBV7-9 and TRBJ2-1; 12 bases align to TRBD2. The CDR3 covers 16 residues. Germline lookup yields CDR1 SEHNR and CDR2 FQNEAQ (reference sequence). Losses at the gene ends were 5 bases for V and 0 bases for J; bases not matched to a gene: 2. CDR3 loop: CASSRTSGTSYNEQFF. In DNA, the CDR3 is TGTGCCAGCAGCCGGACTAGCGGGACCTCCTACAATGAGCAGTTCTTC.

Regarding this clone: Other DNA sequences in the same sample also yield this CDR3. This chain connects TRBV5-1 to TRBJ2-3; D might be TRBD1 (5 bases). This CDR3 is 14 amino acids long. Germline CDR1 reads SGHRS; CDR2 reads YFSETQ. Trimming stripped 4 bases from V and 2 bases from J, with 11 bases between. The CDR3 nucleotides read TGCGCCAGCAGCCCAGGGTTGACCACAGATACGCAGTATTTT. Protein: CASSPGLTTDTQYF. Together with reference TRBV5-1 and TRBJ2-3, the CDR3 gives the full variable domain: KAGVTQTPRYLIKTRGQQVTLSCSPISGHRSVSWYQQTPGQGLQFLFEYFSETQRNKGNFPGRFSGRQFSNSRSEMNVSTLELGDSALYLCASSPGLTTDTQYFGPGTRLTVL.

This chain links TRBV7-9 with TRBJ2-3, with 10 bases aligning to TRBD1. Trimming cost V 4 bases and J 7 bases; bases outside gene matches: 11. The germline gives CDR1 SEHNR, CDR2 FQNEAQ (reference sequence). This CDR3 has 16 residues. The CDR3 loop reads CASSYTPTGGAYTQYF. The CDR3 nucleotides are TGTGCCAGCAGCTACACCCCGACAGGGGGCGCGTATACGCAGTATTTT.

CDR3 nucleotide sequence: TGTGCCAGCAGCGTAGTAGGGGGCGGAGAGACCCAGTACTTC. The encoded protein is CASSVVGGGETQYF. The chain uses TRBV9 and TRBJ2-5; TRBD1 matches 7 bases. With V trimmed by 0 bases and J by 4 bases, 3 bases remained unmatched. CDR1 is SGDLS and CDR2 is YYNGEE in the germline V gene. The CDR3 is 14 amino acids.

CDR3 region: CASSEYGETQYF. For the CDR3, the DNA is TGTGCCAGCAGTGAATACGGAGAGACCCAGTACTTC. V gene TRBV2 combines with J gene TRBJ2-5; D not certain. Germline V gene lookup returns CDR1 SNHLY and CDR2 FYNNEI. The CDR3 extends over 12 amino acids. The germline V and J ends were trimmed by 2 bases and 4 bases, with 5 bases remaining between them.

The rearrangement joins TRBV6-2 or TRBV6-3 to TRBJ2-7; 7 bases are a match to TRBD2. The CDR3 sequence is 17 residues long. Trimming cost V 6 bases and J 0 bases; bases outside gene matches: 14. CDR1 and CDR2 from the germline V gene are MNHEY and SVGEGT. The CDR3 DNA reads TGTGCCAGCAGCCCCCTACTAACTAGCGCCTTCTCCTACGAGCAGTACTTC. Protein sequence: CASSPLLTSAFSYEQYF.